This TCR beta chain was recorded in a study of T cells in Graves' hyperthyroidism and ophthalmopathy. This clonotype showed up many times. TCR beta CDR3 sequences were amplified from RNA transcripts. The TCR CDR3 was amplified in a first-round RT-PCR using the HTBI primer set. TCRdb re-called the multiplex PCR reads through MiXCR, storing one row per CDR3 protein. The table records approximately 610,000 distinct CDR3 sequences, roughly 15% of them present only once. This receptor was taken from a woman aged 40-49 years with Graves' ophthalmopathy. Sequenced: blood.

The CDR3 here is CASVGKPYEQYF. The CDR3 bases are TGTGCCAGCGTCGGGAAACCCTACGAGCAGTACTTC. The J gene is TRBJ2-7, the V gene TRBV27; D possibly corresponds to TRBD2 (5 bases). Germline loops: CDR1 MNHEY, CDR2 SMNVEV (reference sequence). CDR3 length: 12 amino acids. The V end lost 8 bases, the J end lost 2 bases, and 10 bases lay between the germline ends.